One and the same sample provided the 4 T cell receptor beta chains below, sequenced in a study of cytomegalovirus exposure and HLA in healthy donors. 13 Jbeta primers and 60 Vbeta primers were used for the PCR. Some clones are missing from TCRdb's copy, which holds only in-frame ones; the method was immunoSEQ multiplex PCR. The sample lists 150,000 or so clones; around 79% were seen once. The specimen sequenced was PBMCs. These receptors came from a middle-aged man in good health and CMV-seropositive.

The genes are TRBV28 and TRBJ1-2, with D perhaps matching TRBD1 (5 bases). Germline-derived CDR1 and CDR2 are MDHEN and SYDVKM. Trimming removed 3 bases at V and 2 bases at J, with 7 bases between. This CDR3 has 13 amino acids. The CDR3: CASSLTVNYGYTF. DNA for the CDR3: TGTGCCAGCAGTTTGACAGTCAACTATGGCTACACCTTC.

The chain recombines TRBV18 with TRBJ2-7, with a tentative D call TRBD1 (5 bases). Trimming removed 5 bases at V and 3 bases at J, with 17 bases between. This CDR3 has 15 residues. Germline CDR1 is KGHSH and CDR2 is LQKENI. The DNA for the CDR3 is TGTGCCAGCTCAACCTCACCGACAGAGAACTACGAGCAGTACTTC. Translating gives CASSTSPTENYEQYF.

This clone was seen a single time. The chain combines TRBV5-4 with TRBJ2-3, with 7 bases matching TRBD1. The CDR3 runs 16 residues. Germline CDR1 is SGHNT and CDR2 is YYREEE (reference sequence). V lost 1 base and J lost 0; bases outside the gene matches: 5. The CDR3 DNA is TGTGCCAGCAGCTTGTCAACAGGGGCAAGCACAGATACGCAGTATTTT. It is translated as CASSLSTGASTDTQYF.

The chain has TRBV6-1 and TRBJ2-7, with 8 nucleotides matching TRBD2. Germline lookup yields CDR1 MNHNS and CDR2 SASEGT. J gave up 1 base and V 8 bases, and 7 bases lay outside the gene matches. This CDR3 has 14 residues. The CDR3 DNA is TGTGCCAGCGGGTTGAGCGGGAGTTCCTACGAGCAGTACTTC. Translation gives CASGLSGSSYEQYF.